Here is one T cell receptor beta chain with its context. Antigen specificity is unknown. The entry originates in a study of monozygotic twins with inflammatory bowel disease. Each sample's cDNA came from eight separate reactions. Template switching introduced UMIs that contain a 6-nucleotide sample barcode. TCRdb re-called the 5' RACE reads and gives one entry per CDR3 protein, without DNA. Recorded for this sample: 350,000 to 500,000 distinct CDR3 sequences. Study results and caveats: For repertoire similarity, concordant twins did not differ from discordant twins, possibly because power was limited. With inverse Simpson as the measure, TCRbeta diversity was lower in IBD patients than in healthy co-twins.

The CDR3 has 15 residues. Germline-derived CDR1 and CDR2 are SGDLS and YYNGEE. The gene calls are TRBV9 and TRBJ1-6; TCRdb's D call, TRBD1, is unchecked because there is no DNA. The material sequenced was blood. The source is a human donor with ulcerative colitis or Crohn's disease, or a healthy co-twin of an affected twin (not recorded which). The CDR3 loop reads CASSVLGQNNSPLHF.